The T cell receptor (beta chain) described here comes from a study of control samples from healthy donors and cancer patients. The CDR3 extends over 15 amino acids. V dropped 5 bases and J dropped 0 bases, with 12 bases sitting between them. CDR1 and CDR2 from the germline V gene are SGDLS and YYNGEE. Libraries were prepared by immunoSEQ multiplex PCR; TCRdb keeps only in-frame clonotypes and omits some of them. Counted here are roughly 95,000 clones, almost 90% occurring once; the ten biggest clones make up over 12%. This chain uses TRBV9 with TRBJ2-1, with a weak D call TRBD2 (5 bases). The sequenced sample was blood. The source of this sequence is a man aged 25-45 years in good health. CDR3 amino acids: CASSLRLNSYNEQFF. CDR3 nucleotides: TGTGCCAGCAGTCTCCGACTAAACTCCTACAATGAGCAGTTCTTC.